The 3 T cell receptor beta chains below were found in one sample sequenced in a study of OX40 agonist ivuxolimab in advanced cancers. The table came from immunoSEQ multiplex PCR; TCRdb's copy has only in-frame clones and leaves some out. Of about 48,000 clones listed, roughly three quarters are singletons. The material was CD4+ or CD8+ T cells sorted from blood, obtained in a trial of the OX40 agonist ivuxolimab. The receptors were gathered from an adult with an advanced solid tumor such as melanoma, head and neck, liver or kidney cancer.

The rearrangement links TRBV2 to TRBJ2-7, with TRBD1 matching over 9 bases. V dropped 6 bases and J dropped 0; count of bases not matched to a gene: 3. Germline assignment: CDR1 SNHLY and CDR2 FYNNEI. The CDR3 is 14 residues long. DNA for the CDR3: TGTGCCAGCAGGGGACAGGGAACCTCCTACGAGCAGTACTTC. Protein product: CASRGQGTSYEQYF.

The gene calls are TRBV11-2 and TRBJ1-5; maybe TRBD1 (5 bases). Germline CDR1 reads SGHAT; CDR2 reads FQNNGV. Trimming stripped 2 bases from V and 4 bases from J, with 15 bases between. This CDR3 comprises 16 residues. The CDR3: CASSLTYRSPNQPQHF. The CDR3 DNA reads as TGTGCCAGCAGCTTAACCTACAGGAGTCCTAATCAGCCCCAGCATTTT.

The chain joins TRBV4-3 to TRBJ2-3, with 10 bases fitting TRBD2. V lost 0 bases and J lost 3; bases outside the gene matches: 3. The length of the CDR3 is 16 residues. Germline CDR1 is LGHNA and CDR2 is YSLEER. The CDR3 DNA reads as TGCGCCAGCAGCCAAGATAGAGCGGGAGGGACAGATACGCAGTATTTT. Translated, it gives CASSQDRAGGTDTQYF.